This TCR beta chain was obtained from a study of blood T cell repertoires in COVID-19. Overall study context: Sites across the United States, Italy and Spain contributed samples from acute and convalescent COVID-19. T cells, B-cell-depleted T cells, or PBMCs supplied cDNA or gDNA.

Authors' data handling: Amplification with reference gene primers provided the estimates of nucleated cell counts. Clones were sequenced by immunoSEQ multiplex PCR, and TCRdb holds only the in-frame ones, with some missing. V, J and clone size are those of that table, while D and trimming were read from the DNA. This sample has 25,000 to 35,000 clones, with about 79% found just once. The CDR3 sequence is 14 residues long. Trimming took off 8 bases at V and 3 bases at J, with 16 bases between the two ends. Germline-derived CDR1 and CDR2 are MNHEY and SVGAGI. The J gene is TRBJ1-1, the V gene TRBV6-5; D uncertain. This receptor was obtained from a human donor in a cohort sampled during active COVID-19. Sequenced input: peripheral blood. This CDR3 reads CASFGAAGDTEAFF. CDR3 DNA: TGTGCCAGCTTCGGCGCCGCGGGCGACACTGAAGCTTTCTTT.